The 19 T cell receptor beta chains below all came from one sample that was sequenced in a study of shared clonotypes between healthy human individuals. Libraries were prepared by immunoSEQ multiplex PCR; TCRdb keeps only in-frame clonotypes and omits some of them. The table lists about 2 million clones, roughly 96% of them singletons. Sequenced material: naive CD4+ T cells sorted from blood. Documented subset: CD45RA+ positively selected. These TCRs come from a man aged 18 to 29 in good health.

About this clone itself: Other DNA variants within this sample encode the same CDR3. The chain has TRBV10-3 and TRBJ1-6; 8 nucleotides line up with TRBD1. This CDR3 is 15 amino acids long. The V segment lost 0 bases and the J segment 6 bases; nucleotides outside the gene matches: 1. Germline-derived CDR1 and CDR2 are ENHRY and SYGVKD. The CDR3 DNA sequence: TGTGCCATCAGTGAGTCAACAGGGGGTAATTCACCCCTCCACTTT. Amino acids: CAISESTGGNSPLHF.

The chain couples TRBV28 to TRBJ2-3, with no clear D. This CDR3 comprises 12 residues. V was trimmed by 2 bases and J by 4 bases, leaving 4 bases between them. Germline CDR1 MDHEN, CDR2 SYDVKM. CDR3 sequence: CASSLIADTQYF. CDR3 in DNA: TGTGCCAGCAGTTTAATTGCAGATACGCAGTATTTT.

The chain links TRBV4-1 to TRBJ2-3; 10 bases agree with TRBD2. The CDR3 contains 15 residues. Per germline, CDR1 MGHRA and CDR2 YSYEKL. V lost 8 bases, J lost 0 bases, and 5 bases stayed unmatched. The CDR3 sequence is CASLRLAGSTDTQYF. The CDR3 DNA is TGCGCCAGCCTAAGACTAGCGGGTAGCACAGATACGCAGTATTTT.

The rearrangement links TRBV4-1 to TRBJ2-2, with unresolved D. V gave up 4 bases and J gave up 2 bases, with 8 bases separating them. The V gene's germline CDR1 is MGHRA and CDR2 YSYEKL. The CDR3 is made up of 14 amino acids. The CDR3 loop is CASSPVSNTGELFF. CDR3 nucleotide sequence: TGCGCCAGCAGCCCCGTGTCAAACACCGGGGAGCTGTTTTTT.

Only a few counts were recorded for this clone. The V call is TRBV19, the J call TRBJ1-4; 9 bases agree with TRBD1. This CDR3 contains 16 residues. V lost 6 bases to trimming and J lost 1 base; unmatched junction nucleotides: 6. In germline, CDR1 is LNHDA, CDR2 SQIVND (reference sequence). The CDR3 loop reads CASRSGTGKTNEKLFF. CDR3 nucleotide sequence: TGTGCCAGTAGATCCGGGACAGGGAAAACTAATGAAAAACTGTTTTTT.

CDR3 region: CASVAGGPSYNEQFF. CDR3 in DNA: TGTGCCAGCGTAGCGGGAGGCCCCTCCTACAATGAGCAGTTCTTC. The J gene is TRBJ2-1, the V gene TRBV27; 10 bases fit TRBD2. The J segment lost 0 bases and the V segment lost 8 bases, leaving 4 bases of the junction unmatched. CDR3 length equals 15 residues. In germline, CDR1 is MNHEY, CDR2 SMNVEV (reference sequence).

The chain recombines TRBV11-2 with TRBJ2-5; no clear D gene. Trimming took 5 bases from V and 2 from J, leaving 12 bases between them. This CDR3 has 14 amino acids. From germline, CDR1 is SGHAT and CDR2 FQNNGV. The chain's CDR3 is CASSKDGIQETQYF. CDR3 nucleotide sequence: TGTGCCAGCAGCAAGGACGGAATACAAGAGACCCAGTACTTC.

The genes are TRBV6-5 and TRBJ2-2, with D maybe TRBD1 (5 bases). This CDR3 contains 13 residues. V was pared by 7 bases and J by 6 bases, with 12 bases between. CDR1 and CDR2 from the germline V gene are MNHEY and SVGAGI. The CDR3 DNA is TGTGCCAGCACCACCCCAGGGTCCGGGGAGCTGTTTTTT. Translating gives CASTTPGSGELFF.

This chain links TRBV30 with TRBJ1-1; maybe TRBD1 (6 bases). The V end lost 2 bases, the J end lost 3 bases, and 13 bases lay between the germline ends. The CDR3 loop spans 14 amino acids. Per the germline V gene, CDR1 is GTSNPN and CDR2 is SVGIG (reference sequence). The CDR3 sequence is CAWSRKDRHTEAFF. CDR3 DNA: TGTGCCTGGAGTAGAAAGGACAGACACACTGAAGCTTTCTTT.

The chain is built from TRBV19 and TRBJ2-1; D is tentatively TRBD1 or TRBD2 (5 bases each). The CDR3 length is 14 residues. The V and J ends lost 5 bases and 9 bases respectively, with 17 bases between them. Germline CDR1 and CDR2: LNHDA and SQIVND (reference sequence). In DNA, the CDR3 is TGTGCCAGTAGTGGACATGCTGGGGGTCTTGAGCAGTTCTTC. Protein product: CASSGHAGGLEQFF.

CDR3 coding DNA: TGTGCCAGTAGCAGACAGGGTGACTACGAGCAGTACTTC. This gives the protein CASSRQGDYEQYF. The V and J genes are TRBV19 and TRBJ2-7; TRBD1 agrees at 7 bases. V lost 6 bases and J lost 3; bases outside the gene matches: 5. CDR1 is LNHDA and CDR2 is SQIVND in the germline V gene (reference sequence). This CDR3 has 13 residues.

The chain combines TRBV4-1 with TRBJ2-1; 8 bases match TRBD2. J was trimmed by 5 bases and V by 3 bases; bases with no gene match: 9. Germline V CDR1 and CDR2: MGHRA, YSYEKL. This CDR3 has 16 residues. The CDR3 sequence: CASSHPAGDWDNEQFF. The CDR3 DNA is TGCGCCAGCAGCCACCCAGCGGGAGACTGGGACAATGAGCAGTTCTTC.

The J gene is TRBJ2-7, the V gene TRBV4-3; TRBD1 aligns across 9 bases. The trim removed 3 bases at V and 5 bases at J, leaving 11 bases unmatched. Germline V gene data show CDR1 as LGHNA and CDR2 as YSLEER. The CDR3 has 16 residues. The CDR3 coding sequence is TGCGCCAGCAGCCAGAGTTTAGGGACAGGGATCCACGAGCAGTACTTC. It is translated as CASSQSLGTGIHEQYF.

The V call is TRBV2, the J call TRBJ1-4, with 7 bases aligning to TRBD1. In germline, CDR1 is SNHLY, CDR2 FYNNEI. The CDR3 runs to 14 residues. V gave up 9 bases and J gave up 10 bases; unmatched junction bases: 14. This chain's CDR3 is CASTTGAGGGKLFF. DNA of the CDR3: TGTGCCAGTACAACAGGGGCCGGCGGCGGAAAACTGTTTTTT.

About this clone: At one end the junction does not follow the germline gene, possibly because of a read error. The V and J genes are TRBV7-2 and TRBJ2-3; 9 bases line up with TRBD2. CDR1 is SGHTA and CDR2 is FQGNSA in the germline V gene. The CDR3 sequence is 14 residues long. The CDR3 loop reads CASTLGGGADTQYF. In nucleotides, the CDR3 is TGTGCCAGCACCTTAGGCGGGGGGGCAGATACGCAGTATTTT. The entire variable domain, with the rest obtained from reference TRBV7-2 and TRBJ2-3, is as follows: GAGVSQSPSNKVTEKGKDVELRCDPISGHTALYWYRQSLGQGLEFLIYFQGNSAPDKSGLPSDRFSAERTGGSVSTLTIQRTQQEDSAVYLCASTLGGGADTQYFGPGTRLTVL.

As for this clone: Other DNA sequences in the same sample also yield this CDR3. The V call is TRBV18, the J call TRBJ2-7; possible D gene TRBD1, 6 bases. Per the germline V gene, CDR1 is KGHSH and CDR2 is LQKENI. The CDR3 length is 14 residues. V was trimmed by 0 bases and J by 7 bases, leaving 13 bases between them. The CDR3 DNA is TGTGCCAGCTCACCACCCGGCAGGGGTTGGGAGCAGTACTTC. This codes for CASSPPGRGWEQYF.

Notes on this clone: Its ends do not fully match the called genes, so a read error is possible. This chain joins TRBV6-1 and TRBJ2-7; D possibly uses TRBD1 or TRBD2 (6 bases each). The CDR3 consists of 14 residues. Germline lookup yields CDR1 MNHNS and CDR2 SASEGT. The CDR3 spells CASSEGGDIRSGNF. CDR3 sequence (DNA): TGTGCCAGCAGTGAAGGGGGGGACATCCGGTCCGGGAACTTC.

The rearrangement uses TRBV2 and TRBJ2-5, with 7 bases lining up with TRBD1. Losses at the gene ends were 9 bases for V and 4 bases for J; bases not matched to a gene: 2. The CDR3 is 11 amino acids. Germline V lookup: CDR1 SNHLY, CDR2 FYNNEI. The CDR3 loop reads CARGTAETQYF. The CDR3 DNA is TGTGCCAGAGGGACAGCAGAGACCCAGTACTTC.

This chain connects TRBV12-5 to TRBJ2-1; TRBD1 agrees at 11 bases. V lost 5 bases and J lost 5; bases outside the gene matches: 5. The CDR3 totals 15 residues. Looked up from germline, CDR1 is LGHNT and CDR2 is FRNRAP. The CDR3 protein is CASGTGTGGNNEQFF. In DNA form, the CDR3 reads TGTGCTAGTGGTACCGGGACAGGGGGAAACAATGAGCAGTTCTTC.